The rows below give T cell receptor beta chains drawn from one sample of a study of post-analysis software for immune sequencing data. TCRdb reanalysed the PCR reads using MiXCR and keeps one entry per CDR3 protein. The sample has roughly 670,000 distinct CDR3 sequences; around 64% are singletons. The sample taken for sequencing was blood. These receptors were collected from a girl aged 2 to 9 with multiple sclerosis. The CDR3 runs from the conserved cysteine through the conserved F or W. D genes are given only for firm matches. Part of the rows lack a size; the others show once, few, many or a class for expanded clones.

d_gene	v_gene	abundance	j_gene	CDR3aa	CDR3nt
.	TRBV4-3	.	TRBJ2-2	CASSQDLTVHTGELFF	TGCGCCAGCAGCCAAGATCTAACAGTACACACCGGGGAGCTGTTTTTT
.	TRBV7-2	few	TRBJ1-2	CASSPKTNYGYTF	TGTGCCAGCAGCCCAAAGACTAACTATGGCTACACCTTC
.	TRBV29-1	.	TRBJ2-1	CSVTGQLESHEQFF	TGCAGTGTAACCGGACAACTTGAGAGCCATGAGCAGTTCTTC
.	TRBV30	.	TRBJ1-2	CAWDGDGYTF	TGTGCCTGGGACGGGGATGGCTACACCTTC
.	TRBV29-1	.	TRBJ2-3	CSVVIPAAQGKDTQYF	TGCAGCGTTGTGATCCCAGCGGCCCAAGGGAAGGATACGCAGTATTTT
.	TRBV12-3/TRBV12-4	few	TRBJ1-6	CASSHDTFHSPLHF	TGTGCCAGCAGCCACGACACCTTTCATTCACCCCTCCACTTT
TRBD2	TRBV7-9	few	TRBJ2-1	CASSLGGLAENEQFF	TGTGCCAGCAGCTTAGGAGGACTAGCGGAAAATGAGCAGTTCTTC
TRBD1	TRBV7-9	.	TRBJ1-1	CASSSGQPNTEAFF	TGTGCCAGCAGCTCGGGACAGCCGAACACTGAAGCTTTCTTT
TRBD2	TRBV5-1	.	TRBJ2-1	CASSSGLAGHNEQVF	TGCGCCAGCAGCTCGGGACTAGCGGGCCACAATGAGCAGGTCTTC
TRBD2	TRBV20-1	.	TRBJ2-7	CSAKGTSGSWADEQYF	TGCAGTGCCAAAGGGACTAGCGGGAGTTGGGCGGACGAGCAGTACTTC
.	TRBV19	.	TRBJ2-4	CASSIFDSADKYF	TGTGCCAGTAGTATTTTTGATTCGGCGGATAAGTACTTC
.	TRBV5-1	.	TRBJ2-7	CASSLEAGPYEQYF	TGCGCCAGCAGCTTGGAGGCGGGACCTTACGAGCAGTACTTC
TRBD1	TRBV20-1	.	TRBJ1-2	CSAVTGHNYGYTF	TGCAGTGCGGTGACAGGGCATAACTATGGCTACACCTTC
.	TRBV7-9	.	TRBJ2-1	CASSLGTTDYYNEQFF	TGTGCCAGCAGCTTAGGGACTACCGACTACTACAATGAGCAGTTCTTC
TRBD1	TRBV4-1	few	TRBJ1-5	CASSQYLGQGSNQPQHF	TGCGCCAGCAGCCAATACCTGGGACAGGGTAGCAATCAGCCCCAGCATTTT
.	TRBV6-2/TRBV6-3	few	TRBJ2-7	CASSLKVDAYEQYF	TGTGCCAGCAGTTTAAAGGTTGATGCCTACGAGCAGTACTTC
TRBD2	TRBV3-1	few	TRBJ2-1	CASSSAGTSGIGEQFF	TGTGCCAGCAGTTCCGCCGGGACTAGCGGGATAGGCGAGCAGTTCTTC
TRBD1	TRBV27	.	TRBJ2-3	CASSPRTGASYTQYF	TGTGCCAGCAGTCCCCGGACAGGGGCGAGCTATACGCAGTATTTT
.	TRBV10-3	.	TRBJ2-5	CAISMAVQETQYF	TGTGCCATCAGTATGGCGGTTCAAGAGACCCAGTACTTC
.	TRBV6-5	.	TRBJ2-3	CACSYRGGEQYF	TGTGCCTGCAGTTACCGAGGGGGGGAGCAGTATTTT
.	TRBV7-2	.	TRBJ2-1	CASSPRLLGTVHNEQFF	TGTGCCAGCAGCCCGAGACTACTTGGGACGGTACACAATGAGCAGTTCTTC
.	TRBV5-1	.	TRBJ2-6	CASSLVESGANVLTF	TGCGCCAGCAGCTTGGTTGAATCTGGGGCCAACGTCCTGACTTTC
.	TRBV12-3/TRBV12-4	.	TRBJ2-4	CASSSTGAKNVQYF	TGTGCCAGCAGTTCGACGGGAGCCAAAAACGTTCAGTACTTC
.	TRBV5-1	.	TRBJ2-3	CATRPGFFTDTQYF	TGCGCCACCCGGCCGGGGTTTTTCACAGATACGCAGTATTTT
TRBD2	TRBV6-1	.	TRBJ2-3	CASGGETDTQYF	TGTGCCAGCGGGGGGGAGACAGATACGCAGTATTTT
.	TRBV12-3/TRBV12-4	.	TRBJ1-2	CASSLSGVNGYTF	TGTGCCAGCAGTCTATCAGGGGTTAATGGCTACACCTTC
TRBD2	TRBV9	.	TRBJ2-1	CASSVSGLAVYEQFF	TGTGCCAGCAGCGTAAGTGGACTAGCGGTCTATGAGCAGTTCTTC
.	TRBV7-2	once	TRBJ1-2	CASSPNQGRGSIGYTF	TGTGCCAGCAGCCCTAATCAAGGGCGGGGATCGATTGGCTACACCTTC
TRBD1	TRBV28	.	TRBJ1-5	CASSPRGTADNQPQHF	TGTGCCAGCAGTCCCCGAGGGACAGCAGACAATCAGCCCCAGCATTTT
.	TRBV2	.	TRBJ2-7	CASSEEGFDEQYF	TGTGCCAGCAGCGAGGAGGGTTTCGACGAGCAGTACTTC
.	TRBV6-5	.	TRBJ2-7	CASSYGRISCEQYF	TGTGCCAGCAGTTACGGGCGGATCTCCTGCGAGCAGTACTTC
.	TRBV7-8	.	TRBJ2-5	CASSFLRGETQYF	TGTGCCAGCAGTTTCCTCAGGGGAGAGACCCAGTACTTC
.	TRBV4-1	.	TRBJ2-7	CASSQDLPGYEQYF	TGCGCCAGCAGCCAAGATCTTCCGGGGTACGAGCAGTACTTC
.	TRBV5-1	.	TRBJ2-3	CASSLVDPAGTDTQYF	TGCGCCAGCAGCTTGGTCGACCCCGCGGGCACAGATACGCAGTATTTT
.	TRBV12-3/TRBV12-4	.	TRBJ2-5	CASTSRETQYF	TGTGCCAGCACCTCGCGGGAGACCCAGTACTTC
TRBD1	TRBV6-5	.	TRBJ2-1	CASSNEGQNYNEQFF	TGTGCCAGCAGTAATGAGGGACAGAACTACAATGAGCAGTTCTTC
.	TRBV7-2	few	TRBJ2-3	CASSLVAGITDTQYF	TGTGCCAGCAGCTTAGTGGCAGGGATCACAGATACGCAGTATTTT
.	TRBV6-1	.	TRBJ1-6	CASSASETAYNSPLHF	TGTGCCAGCAGTGCATCGGAGACAGCGTATAATTCACCCCTCCACTTT
TRBD2	TRBV6-1	.	TRBJ2-1	CASTKLRIPGLADNEQFF	TGTGCCAGCACTAAACTCCGTATCCCGGGACTAGCCGACAATGAGCAGTTCTTC